A single sample is the source of the 32 T cell receptor beta chains below, sequenced in a study of beta chain features in type 1 diabetes. The authors reverse transcribed all of the isolated RNA, so sequencing captured expressed TCRB transcripts. Method: immunoSEQ multiplex PCR; TCRdb's copy keeps in-frame clones and lacks some. The data hold about 930,000 clones, with about 17% observed a single time. Sequencing was carried out using naive CD4+ T cells from blood. The source of these receptors is a woman between 18 and 29 years old in good health.

This clone was found many times. The chain combines TRBV10-3 with TRBJ2-1, with D hard to call. The V gene's germline CDR1 is ENHRY and CDR2 SYGVKD. V lost 0 bases, J lost 7 bases, and 10 bases lay in between. The length of the CDR3 is 14 residues. CDR3 bases: TGTGCCATCAGTGAGTCTACGTTCGGGAATGAGCAGTTCTTC. Amino acid sequence: CAISESTFGNEQFF.

This clone turned up a few times. Other DNA variants within this sample encode the same CDR3. The V and J genes are TRBV6-1 and TRBJ2-1, with TRBD2 matching over 11 bases. Germline-derived CDR1 and CDR2 are MNHNS and SASEGT. The ends lost 1 base at V and 5 bases at J; junction bases unmatched: 1. The CDR3 contains 15 residues. This CDR3 reads CASSEGTSGHNEQFF. As DNA, the CDR3 is TGTGCCAGCAGTGAAGGGACTAGCGGGCACAATGAGCAGTTCTTC.

Notes on this clone: The same CDR3 can be traced to other DNA sequences in this sample. This rearrangement joins TRBV14 to TRBJ2-7; D assignment may be TRBD1 or TRBD2 (5 bases each). Germline CDR1 is SGHDN and CDR2 is FVKESK. There are 11 residues in the CDR3. V dropped 4 bases and J dropped 4 bases, with 5 bases sitting between them. For the CDR3, the DNA is TGTGCCAGCAGCCGGGGGTACGAGCAGTACTTC. Its translation: CASSRGYEQYF.

This clone was seen only a few times. CDR3 in DNA: TGTGCCAGCAGCTTAAGGACTGGGGGAGCAGGGAATGAGCAGTTCTTC. Encoded protein: CASSLRTGGAGNEQFF. V usage is TRBV11-2 and J usage is TRBJ2-1, with D possibly being TRBD1 or TRBD2 (5 bases each). The CDR3 covers 16 residues. The germline V gene has CDR1 SGHAT and CDR2 FQNNGV. Trimming cost V 2 bases and J 7 bases, with 18 bases left between them.

CDR3 amino acids: CASTSSAFSTDTQYF. DNA for the CDR3: TGTGCCAGCACCTCTAGCGCGTTCAGCACAGATACGCAGTATTTT. V and J are TRBV7-9 and TRBJ2-3; D might be TRBD2 (6 bases). The CDR3 consists of 15 residues. The V end lost 7 bases, the J end lost 0 bases, and 14 bases lay between the germline ends. Germline CDR1 reads SEHNR; CDR2 reads FQNEAQ (reference sequence).

This clone was seen a handful of times. This sequence joins TRBV28 and TRBJ1-5; D ambiguous. Trimming stripped 6 bases from V and 1 base from J, with 22 bases between. This CDR3 comprises 18 residues. The germline gives CDR1 MDHEN, CDR2 SYDVKM. CDR3 region: CASSSIHSVLGSNQPQHF. CDR3 sequence (DNA): TGTGCCAGCAGCTCGATCCACTCCGTTCTGGGGAGCAATCAGCCCCAGCATTTT.

This clone appeared a few times. The same CDR3 can be traced to other DNA sequences in this sample. CDR3 DNA sequence: TGTGCCAGCAGTTCGCGGGGCCTAAACACTGAAGCTTTCTTT. It translates to CASSSRGLNTEAFF. This rearrangement joins TRBV6-5 to TRBJ1-1; a possible D gene is TRBD1 (5 bases). The germline V gene encodes CDR1 MNHEY and CDR2 SVGAGI. This CDR3 region has 14 residues. V dropped 4 bases and J dropped 2 bases, with 11 bases sitting between them.

The chain couples TRBV19 to TRBJ1-5; D unclear. The CDR3 extends over 13 amino acids. The V gene lost 2 bases and the J gene lost 6 bases, with 8 bases spanning the gap. Germline-derived CDR1 and CDR2 are LNHDA and SQIVND (reference sequence). CDR3 nucleotide sequence: TGTGCCAGTAGTATAATCCCGGTTCAGCCCCAGCATTTT. It is translated as CASSIIPVQPQHF.

About this clone itself: An end of the junction differs from the germline gene, which may be a read error. V is TRBV7-9 and J is TRBJ2-5; unclear D gene. Germline V gene data show CDR1 as SEHNR and CDR2 as FQNEAQ (reference sequence). There are 14 residues in the CDR3. CDR3 in amino acids: CASSLVGTQGTQYF. As DNA, the CDR3 is TGTGCCAGCAGCTTGGTGGGCACGCAAGGGACCCAGTACTTC.

A few counts support this clone. This chain links TRBV7-2 with TRBJ2-7; D is unclear. Deletions cut 5 bases from V and 0 bases from J, with 11 bases between. CDR3 length: 14 amino acids. Per germline, CDR1 SGHTA and CDR2 FQGNSA. The CDR3 nucleotides are TGTGCCAGCAGCCAAAATACATACTCCTACGAGCAGTACTTC. Protein: CASSQNTYSYEQYF.

This chain links TRBV14 with TRBJ2-7; D remains unclear. This CDR3 is 14 amino acids long. CDR1 SGHDN and CDR2 FVKESK come from the germline V gene. V shed 4 bases and J shed 6 bases, with 16 bases lying between them. The CDR3 sequence is CASSPSSWRGEQYF. The CDR3 bases are TGTGCCAGCAGCCCGTCCTCCTGGAGAGGCGAGCAGTACTTC.

The chain carries TRBV5-1 and TRBJ2-7; either TRBD1 or TRBD2 may fit D (5 bases each). Germline CDR1 reads SGHRS; CDR2 reads YFSETQ. The germline V and J ends were trimmed by 0 bases and 5 bases, with 9 bases remaining between them. This CDR3 is 13 amino acids long. The CDR3 region has the DNA TGCGCCAGCAGCTTGGAGGGGAGAGACGAGCAGTACTTC. It codes for CASSLEGRDEQYF.

Points on this clone: A much larger clonotype is one base distant, so this may be a read error. This sample includes further DNA sequences coding for the same CDR3. V usage is TRBV28 and J usage is TRBJ2-5; unclear D gene. Germline assignment: CDR1 MDHEN and CDR2 SYDVKM. The CDR3 length is 11 residues. V dropped 2 bases and J dropped 4 bases, with 2 bases sitting between them. CDR3 sequence reads: CASSLVETQYF. The CDR3 DNA sequence: TGTGCCAGCAGTTTAGTAGAGACCCAGTACTTC.

This clone has only a few counts. The sample has other DNA sequences that encode this CDR3 too. This chain uses TRBV5-4 with TRBJ2-5; D is undetermined. CDR3 length: 11 amino acids. Germline CDR1 is SGHNT and CDR2 is YYREEE (reference sequence). Trimming removed 1 base from V and 5 bases from J, with 3 bases in between. CDR3 DNA: TGTGCCAGCAGCTTGTCGGAGACCCAGTACTTC. Amino acid sequence: CASSLSETQYF.

This clone occurred a few times. The chain combines TRBV15 with TRBJ2-5; D gene uncertain. The CDR3 sequence is 13 residues long. Trimming took off 8 bases at V and 5 bases at J, with 15 bases between the two ends. Germline values: CDR1 LNHNV, CDR2 YYDKDF (reference sequence). Written as DNA, the CDR3 is TGTGCCACCCGTACCGGTTCTAGTGAGACCCAGTACTTC. It specifies CATRTGSSETQYF. The variable domain in full, completed from reference TRBV15 and TRBJ2-5, reads DAMVIQNPRYQVTQFGKPVTLSCSQTLNHNVMYWYQQKSSQAPKLLFHYYDKDFNNEADTPDNFQSRRPNTSFCFLDIRSPGLGDTAMYLCATRTGSSETQYFGPGTRLLVL.

This clone was counted a few times. The chain is built from TRBV5-1 and TRBJ1-1, with D tentatively TRBD1 (5 bases). Germline V lookup: CDR1 SGHRS, CDR2 YFSETQ. Trimming pared 0 bases from V and 4 bases from J, leaving 13 bases between. The CDR3 runs 15 residues. CDR3 nucleotides: TGCGCCAGCAGCTTGGAGGTAGGGGTTGGCACTGAAGCTTTCTTT. This sequence encodes CASSLEVGVGTEAFF.

The chain has TRBV7-9 and TRBJ1-1; D gene unclear. Trimming cost V 5 bases and J 8 bases, with 6 bases left between them. CDR3 length: 10 amino acids. From germline, CDR1 is SEHNR and CDR2 FQNEAQ (reference sequence). This CDR3 is CASSRREAFF. CDR3 sequence (DNA): TGTGCCAGCAGCAGGCGGGAAGCTTTCTTT.

This clone was seen only a few times. The identical CDR3 is also encoded by other nucleotide sequences in the sample. CDR3 coding DNA: TGTGCCAGCAGCTTAGGCGGGAGCCGCAACACCGGGGAGCTGTTTTTT. Encoded protein: CASSLGGSRNTGELFF. The chain links TRBV7-2 to TRBJ2-2; 7 bases line up with TRBD2. Germline V lookup: CDR1 SGHTA, CDR2 FQGNSA. With V trimmed by 1 base and J by 2 bases, 4 bases remained unmatched. The CDR3 runs 16 residues.

The chain uses TRBV19 and TRBJ1-5, with a possible D match to TRBD1 (6 bases). Trimming pared 3 bases from V and 0 bases from J, leaving 9 bases between. Germline V gene data show CDR1 as LNHDA and CDR2 as SQIVND (reference sequence). The CDR3 sequence is 15 residues long. In DNA, the CDR3 is TGTGCCAGTAGTATGGGACACAATAGCAATCAGCCCCAGCATTTT. Translated, it gives CASSMGHNSNQPQHF.

The rearrangement uses TRBV29-1 and TRBJ2-3; TRBD1 matches at 11 bases. The CDR3 length is 15 residues. Per the germline V gene, CDR1 is SQVTM and CDR2 is ANQGSEA. V lost 6 bases and J lost 6; bases outside the gene matches: 11. The CDR3 sequence is CSVAPRDRGSDTQYF. CDR3 bases: TGCAGCGTCGCCCCCCGGGACAGGGGGTCGGATACGCAGTATTTT.

This CDR3 reads CAISDAADTQYF. The CDR3 coding sequence is TGTGCCATCAGTGATGCTGCGGATACGCAGTATTTT. The V gene is TRBV10-3, the J gene TRBJ2-3; D is unresolved. CDR3 size: 12 residues. Trimming pared 3 bases from V and 6 bases from J, leaving 7 bases between. Germline loops: CDR1 ENHRY, CDR2 SYGVKD.

This clone was recorded a few times. The rearrangement links TRBV5-1 to TRBJ1-2; TRBD1 aligns across 9 bases. Trimming at V came to 4 bases and at J to 3 bases, leaving 7 bases not matched to a gene. Germline lookup yields CDR1 SGHRS and CDR2 YFSETQ. This CDR3 region has 15 residues. The CDR3 DNA follows: TGCGCCAGCAGCCTCCGGGACAGGGTACACTATGGCTACACCTTC. Its translation is CASSLRDRVHYGYTF.

This clone has a handful of counts. The V gene is TRBV4-1, the J gene TRBJ1-4, with unresolved D. CDR1 MGHRA and CDR2 YSYEKL come from the germline V gene. The ends were cut back, 0 bases at V and 7 bases at J, with 9 bases in the middle. The CDR3 runs to 14 residues. CDR3 nucleotides: TGCGCCAGCAGCCAAGATTCAGGCCGTGAAAAACTGTTTTTT. Its translation: CASSQDSGREKLFF.

Concerning this clone itself: Compared with germline, one end of the junction differs, possibly owing to a read error. The rearrangement links TRBV14 to TRBJ2-5; D gene ambiguous. The CDR3 spans 11 residues. In germline, CDR1 is SGHDN, CDR2 FVKESK. CDR3 in DNA: TGTGCCCGCAGCCACTTCGAGACCCAGTACTTC. It codes for CARSHFETQYF.

This rearrangement joins TRBV7-8 to TRBJ2-5, with unresolved D. The CDR3 contains 16 residues. Per the germline V gene, CDR1 is SGHVS and CDR2 is FQNEAQ. The germline V and J ends were trimmed by 0 bases and 2 bases, with 13 bases remaining between them. CDR3 sequence (DNA): TGTGCCAGCAGCTTAGCTCGATTAGCCCCACAAGAGACCCAGTACTTC. This encodes CASSLARLAPQETQYF.

This clone has just a few counts. The V call is TRBV15, the J call TRBJ2-2, with D unresolved. The germline V and J ends were trimmed by 5 bases and 6 bases, with 13 bases remaining between them. The CDR3 runs 14 residues. Germline assignment: CDR1 LNHNV and CDR2 YYDKDF (reference sequence). In DNA form, the CDR3 reads TGTGCCACCAGCGGGGTAACGTGGGCCGGGGAGCTGTTTTTT. It is translated as CATSGVTWAGELFF.

This clone has just one count. CDR3 nucleotide sequence: TGTGCCAGCAGTTTGTTCGGGGGAAACACCGGGGAGCTGTTTTTT. Protein: CASSLFGGNTGELFF. The V and J genes are TRBV28 and TRBJ2-2; the D gene is possibly TRBD2 (6 bases). Deletions cut 3 bases from V and 2 bases from J, with 10 bases between. This CDR3 comprises 15 residues. Germline CDR1 and CDR2: MDHEN and SYDVKM.

The chain carries TRBV9 and TRBJ1-2, with D perhaps matching TRBD1 (5 bases). V was shortened by 4 bases and J by 5 bases, with 18 bases between the two germline ends. This CDR3 has 15 residues. Germline-derived CDR1 and CDR2 are SGDLS and YYNGEE. CDR3: CASSPAVTARYGYTF. The CDR3 coding sequence is TGTGCCAGCAGCCCGGCCGTGACAGCTCGTTATGGCTACACCTTC. The variable domain in full, completed from reference TRBV9 and TRBJ1-2, reads DSGVTQTPKHLITATGQRVTLRCSPRSGDLSVYWYQQSLDQGLQFLIQYYNGEERAKGNILERFSAQQFPDLHSELNLSSLELGDSALYFCASSPAVTARYGYTFGSGTRLTVV.

This chain uses TRBV10-2 with TRBJ2-7; D may be TRBD1 or TRBD2 (5 bases each). CDR1 and CDR2 (germline): WSHSY, SAAADI. The CDR3 consists of 14 residues. V was cut by 8 bases and J by 6 bases, with 20 bases left in between. DNA for the CDR3: TGCGCCAGCGGGACCGGGACCTTCTATGGCGAGCAGTACTTC. It yields the protein CASGTGTFYGEQYF.

Only a few counts were recorded for this clone. J is TRBJ2-2 and V is TRBV27; 8 bases are shared with TRBD1. Germline V gene sequence: CDR1 MNHEY, CDR2 SMNVEV (reference sequence). After removal of 5 bases from V and 6 bases from J, the junction contained 8 bases not matched to a gene. The CDR3 contains 15 residues. The CDR3, as DNA: TGTGCCAGCAGTCCTTTCCCGGACAGGGCCGGGGAGCTGTTTTTT. This translates into CASSPFPDRAGELFF.

The chain uses TRBV20-1 and TRBJ2-5; TRBD1 agrees at 7 bases. The DNA end is more similar to TRBJ2-7, so the J call may be wrong. Germline assignment: CDR1 DFQATT and CDR2 SNEGSKA (reference sequence). The CDR3 sequence is 11 residues long. This CDR3 reads CSVTTGYEQYF. The CDR3 DNA follows: TGCAGTGTAACGACAGGGTACGAGCAGTACTTC.

The rearrangement uses TRBV7-9 and TRBJ2-1; D remains ambiguous. The V end lost 5 bases, the J end lost 7 bases, and 15 bases lay between the germline ends. Germline lookup yields CDR1 SEHNR and CDR2 FQNEAQ (reference sequence). This CDR3 is built from 14 residues. CDR3 in amino acids: CASSPGRVRNEQFF. DNA for the CDR3: TGTGCCAGCAGCCCAGGTCGGGTACGTAATGAGCAGTTCTTC.